Following are 15 T cell receptor beta chains from one sample sequenced in a study of blood T cell repertoires in COVID-19. Profiled with immunoSEQ multiplex PCR; TCRdb holds only in-frame clones, not every one. The sample yields about 74,000 clones, 80% to 90% seen once. Sequencing was done on a sample of peripheral blood. All receptors come from a woman of 80 years or more with active or convalescent COVID-19.

This clone has only one observation. The J gene is TRBJ2-1, the V gene TRBV5-1, with D perhaps TRBD2 (5 bases). Trimming cost V 2 bases and J 1 base, with 13 bases left between them. The CDR3 is made up of 16 amino acids. CDR1 SGHRS and CDR2 YFSETQ come from the germline V gene. The CDR3 loop is CASSFGLGRSYNEQFF. CDR3 DNA: TGCGCCAGCAGCTTCGGGCTAGGGAGATCCTACAATGAGCAGTTCTTC.

CDR3 bases: TGTGCCAGCAGCTTAGTACGGGGCACCGGGGAGCTGTTTTTT. Amino acids: CASSLVRGTGELFF. This sequence joins TRBV11-2 and TRBJ2-2; possible D gene TRBD2, 5 bases. The CDR3 is 14 residues long. Trimming shortened V by 1 base and J by 4 bases, and 7 bases separated the two germline ends. The germline V gene has CDR1 SGHAT and CDR2 FQNNGV.

This chain uses TRBV10-3 with TRBJ1-4; D gene ambiguous. The length of the CDR3 is 12 residues. V lost 4 bases and J lost 8, with 8 bases in between. Per the germline V gene, CDR1 is ENHRY and CDR2 is SYGVKD. This CDR3 reads CAISGLEEKLFF. For the CDR3, the DNA is TGTGCCATCAGTGGGCTGGAGGAAAAACTGTTTTTT.

V is TRBV18 and J is TRBJ2-3; TRBD2 matches at 7 bases. Germline CDR1 reads KGHSH; CDR2 reads LQKENI. Unmatched junction bases numbered 0, after V lost 3 bases and J lost 6 bases. This CDR3 region has 12 residues. CDR3 sequence reads: CASSPSGDTQYF. CDR3 sequence (DNA): TGTGCCAGCTCACCTAGCGGGGATACGCAGTATTTT.

The chain combines TRBV7-9 with TRBJ2-2; D is possibly TRBD2 (6 bases). The germline V gene encodes CDR1 SEHNR and CDR2 FQNEAQ (reference sequence). CDR3 size: 15 residues. V gave up 2 bases and J gave up 4 bases, with 11 bases separating them. CDR3 coding DNA: TGTGCCAGCAGCTTAATGGGGGGTAGCACCGGGGAGCTGTTTTTT. It specifies CASSLMGGSTGELFF.

CDR3 region: CASSQAQAEVDTQYF. CDR3 DNA sequence: TGTGCCAGCAGCCAAGCCCAAGCGGAGGTAGATACGCAGTATTTT. V gene TRBV11-3 combines with J gene TRBJ2-3; possibly TRBD2 for D (5 bases). The germline V gene has CDR1 SGHNT and CDR2 YENEEA. V was cut by 5 bases and J by 5 bases, with 17 bases left in between. The CDR3 extends over 15 amino acids.

The CDR3 DNA sequence: TGTGCCAGCTCACCCGACGTGGGGGGAATCGATGGCTACACCTTC. Translated: CASSPDVGGIDGYTF. The chain is built from TRBV18 and TRBJ1-2; TRBD1 might be the D (5 bases). V lost 3 bases and J lost 6, with 17 bases in between. The V gene's germline CDR1 is KGHSH and CDR2 LQKENI. The CDR3 has 15 amino acids.

This chain joins TRBV5-1 and TRBJ2-7; TRBD2 is a possible D gene (6 bases). Trimming took off 4 bases at V and 6 bases at J, with 11 bases between the two ends. The germline gives CDR1 SGHRS, CDR2 YFSETQ. The CDR3 length is 12 residues. Here the CDR3 DNA reads TGCGCCAGCAGCCTGGGAGGCGGCGAGCAGTACTTC. As protein: CASSLGGGEQYF.

The chain uses TRBV6-5 and TRBJ2-2, with D possibly matching TRBD2 (6 bases). Germline CDR1 MNHEY, CDR2 SVGAGI. The CDR3 has 15 residues. V lost 6 bases to trimming and J lost 2 bases, with 13 bases between them. The CDR3 reads CASSRAGLNTGELFF. CDR3 in DNA: TGTGCCAGCAGCCGAGCGGGCCTCAACACCGGGGAGCTGTTTTTT.

A single count supports this clone. This chain connects TRBV18 to TRBJ2-6, with TRBD1 matching over 7 bases. CDR1 is KGHSH, CDR2 LQKENI, per germline. CDR3 length: 16 amino acids. The V and J ends lost 3 bases and 2 bases, in that order; junction bases with no gene match: 4. CDR3 loop: CASSPAQGAGANVLTF. CDR3 in DNA: TGTGCCAGCTCACCCGCTCAGGGGGCTGGGGCCAACGTCCTGACTTTC.

The V and J genes are TRBV27 and TRBJ2-7; possibly TRBD1 for D (5 bases). In germline, CDR1 is MNHEY, CDR2 SMNVEV (reference sequence). The ends were cut back, 6 bases at V and 2 bases at J, with 8 bases in the middle. CDR3 size: 12 residues. The CDR3 loop reads CASRGVAYEQYF. CDR3 in DNA: TGTGCCAGCAGAGGGGTAGCCTACGAGCAGTACTTC.

V is TRBV5-5 and J is TRBJ2-1; 12 bases map to TRBD2. V lost 4 bases and J lost 7; bases outside the gene matches: 9. This CDR3 is built from 16 residues. Per germline, CDR1 SGHKS and CDR2 YYEKEE (reference sequence). The CDR3 protein is CASSRGGLAGPNEQFF. In nucleotides, the CDR3 is TGTGCCAGCAGCAGGGGGGGACTAGCGGGCCCTAATGAGCAGTTCTTC.

V and J are TRBV9 and TRBJ2-7; 7 bases fit TRBD1. The CDR3 loop spans 15 amino acids. Germline assignment: CDR1 SGDLS and CDR2 YYNGEE. J lost 2 bases, V lost 3 bases, and 8 bases had no gene match. The CDR3 DNA follows: TGTGCCAGCAGCGCGACAGGGTCCCCCCCCTACGAGCAGTACTTC. It specifies CASSATGSPPYEQYF.

The V gene is TRBV3-1 (or the pseudogene TRBV3-2), the J gene TRBJ2-5; 8 bases map to TRBD2. This CDR3 contains 15 residues. Germline V gene data show CDR1 as LGHDT and CDR2 as YNNKEL (reference sequence). The V segment lost 4 bases and the J segment 3 bases; nucleotides outside the gene matches: 7. CDR3 bases: TGTGCCAGCAGCCCGGGGGGGATGGGCGAAGAGACCCAGTACTTC. Translating it yields CASSPGGMGEETQYF.

The chain employs TRBV15 and TRBJ2-1; 7 nucleotides agree with TRBD2. V gave up 1 base and J gave up 0 bases; unmatched junction bases: 6. The CDR3 is made up of 17 amino acids. Germline loops: CDR1 LNHNV, CDR2 YYDKDF (reference sequence). CDR3 sequence reads: CATSRVSGGSSYNEQFF. DNA of the CDR3: TGTGCCACCAGCAGAGTTTCGGGCGGGAGCTCCTACAATGAGCAGTTCTTC.